The subject of this entry is one T cell receptor beta chain. Its antigen remains unknown. Germline V CDR1 and CDR2: MNHEY, SMNVEV (reference sequence). The CDR3 spans 13 residues. Trimming removed 6 bases from V and 6 bases from J, with 15 bases in between. The data were obtained in a study of graft-versus-host responses after intestinal transplantation. TCRdb keeps only in-frame clones here, not all; method: immunoSEQ multiplex PCR. The sample has some 76,000 clones, roughly 84% seen once; the top ten hold roughly 7.3%. General observations from the study: Graft-donor T cell macrochimerism coincided with high graft-versus-host to host-versus-graft clonal ratios in allografts.

The J gene is TRBJ2-7, the V gene TRBV27, with D unclear. The material sequenced was unstimulated CD8+ T cells sorted from spleen or lymph node cells, taken before transplant. This sequence originates from a human donor who was the organ donor for an intestinal transplant. CDR3 nucleotides: TGTGCCAGCAGGGTTGCTGGATCGGGCGAGCAGTACTTC. It yields the protein CASRVAGSGEQYF.